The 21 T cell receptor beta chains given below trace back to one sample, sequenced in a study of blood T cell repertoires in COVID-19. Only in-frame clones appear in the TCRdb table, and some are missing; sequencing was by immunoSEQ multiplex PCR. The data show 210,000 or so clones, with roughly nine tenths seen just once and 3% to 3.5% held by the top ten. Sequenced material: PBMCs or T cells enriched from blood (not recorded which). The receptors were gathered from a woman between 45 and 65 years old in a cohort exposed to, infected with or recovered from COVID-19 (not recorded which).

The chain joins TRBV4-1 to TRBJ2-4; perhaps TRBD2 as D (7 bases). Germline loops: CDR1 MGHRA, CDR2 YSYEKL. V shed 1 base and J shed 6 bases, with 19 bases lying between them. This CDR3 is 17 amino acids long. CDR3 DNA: TGCGCCAGCAGCCAAGTCTCCGCCGGGGGGCCGTCAAACATTCAGTACTTC. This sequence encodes CASSQVSAGGPSNIQYF.

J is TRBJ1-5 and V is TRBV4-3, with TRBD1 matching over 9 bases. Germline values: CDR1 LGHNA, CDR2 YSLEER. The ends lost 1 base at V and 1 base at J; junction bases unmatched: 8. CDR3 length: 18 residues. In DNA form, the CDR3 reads TGCGCCAGCAGCCAAGTCCCAAAGGGGACAGGGAGCAATCAGCCCCAGCATTTT. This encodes CASSQVPKGTGSNQPQHF.

In nucleotides, the CDR3 is TGCGCCAGCAGCTGGGGGACAGGGCTTAATGAAAAACTGTTTTTT. As protein: CASSWGTGLNEKLFF. The chain employs TRBV5-1 and TRBJ1-4, with TRBD1 matching over 9 bases. From germline, CDR1 is SGHRS and CDR2 YFSETQ. CDR3 size: 15 residues. Trimming took 3 bases from V and 4 from J; bases not matched to a gene: 4.

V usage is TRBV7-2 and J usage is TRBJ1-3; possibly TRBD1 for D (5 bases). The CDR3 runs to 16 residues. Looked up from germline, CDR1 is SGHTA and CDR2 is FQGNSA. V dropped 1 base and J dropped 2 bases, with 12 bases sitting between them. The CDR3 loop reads CASSLVPRATGNTIYF. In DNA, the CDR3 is TGTGCCAGCAGCTTAGTCCCCAGGGCGACTGGAAACACCATATATTTT.

CDR3 DNA sequence: TGTGCCAGCAGCTTATACCAGGCGAACAATCAGCCCCAGCATTTT. Protein: CASSLYQANNQPQHF. The chain is built from TRBV5-5 and TRBJ1-5; D gene ambiguous. This CDR3 spans 15 amino acids. Deletions cut 2 bases from V and 3 bases from J, with 12 bases between. Per germline, CDR1 SGHKS and CDR2 YYEKEE (reference sequence).

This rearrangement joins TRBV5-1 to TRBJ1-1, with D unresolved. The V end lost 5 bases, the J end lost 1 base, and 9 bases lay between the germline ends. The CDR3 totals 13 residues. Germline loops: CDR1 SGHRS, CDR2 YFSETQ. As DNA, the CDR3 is TGCGCCAGCAGGGTTTGGCAGAACACTGAAGCTTTCTTT. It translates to CASRVWQNTEAFF.

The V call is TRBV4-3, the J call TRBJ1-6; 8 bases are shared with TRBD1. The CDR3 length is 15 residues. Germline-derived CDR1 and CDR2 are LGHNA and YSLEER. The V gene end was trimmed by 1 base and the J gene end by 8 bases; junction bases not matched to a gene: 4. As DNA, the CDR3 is TGCGCCAGCAGCCAAGTTGTGACAGGGGATTCACCCCTCCACTTT. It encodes CASSQVVTGDSPLHF.

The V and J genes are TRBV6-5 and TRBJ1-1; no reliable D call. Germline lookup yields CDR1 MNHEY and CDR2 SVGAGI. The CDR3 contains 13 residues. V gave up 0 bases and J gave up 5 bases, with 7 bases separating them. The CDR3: CASSYSPGTEAFF. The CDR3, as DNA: TGTGCCAGCAGTTACTCACCGGGGACTGAAGCTTTCTTT.

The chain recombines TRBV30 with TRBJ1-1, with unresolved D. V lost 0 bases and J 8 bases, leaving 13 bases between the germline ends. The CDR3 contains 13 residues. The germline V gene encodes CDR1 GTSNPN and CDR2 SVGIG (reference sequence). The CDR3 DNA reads TGTGCCTGGAGTGTATGGGGAGAAGGGGAAGCTTTCTTT. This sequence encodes CAWSVWGEGEAFF.

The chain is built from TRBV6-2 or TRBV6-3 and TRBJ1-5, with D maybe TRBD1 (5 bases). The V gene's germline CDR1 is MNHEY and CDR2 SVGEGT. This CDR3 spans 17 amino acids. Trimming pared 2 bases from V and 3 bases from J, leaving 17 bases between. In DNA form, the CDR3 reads TGTGCCAGCAGTTACGCCGGGGGACGGACTTTCAATCAGCCCCAGCATTTT. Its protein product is CASSYAGGRTFNQPQHF.

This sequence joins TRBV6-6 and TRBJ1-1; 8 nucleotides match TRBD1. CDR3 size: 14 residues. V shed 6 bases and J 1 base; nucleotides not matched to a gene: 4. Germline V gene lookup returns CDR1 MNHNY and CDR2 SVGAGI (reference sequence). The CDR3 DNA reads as TGTGCCAGCAGGGGAGGGACAGGGAACACTGAAGCTTTCTTT. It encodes CASRGGTGNTEAFF.

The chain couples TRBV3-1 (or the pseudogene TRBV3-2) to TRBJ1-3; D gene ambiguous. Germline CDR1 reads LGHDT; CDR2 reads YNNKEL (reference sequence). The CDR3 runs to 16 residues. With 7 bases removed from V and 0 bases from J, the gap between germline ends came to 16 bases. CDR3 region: CASTLSSAYSGNTIYF. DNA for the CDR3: TGTGCCAGCACCTTAAGTAGTGCTTACTCTGGAAACACCATATATTTT.

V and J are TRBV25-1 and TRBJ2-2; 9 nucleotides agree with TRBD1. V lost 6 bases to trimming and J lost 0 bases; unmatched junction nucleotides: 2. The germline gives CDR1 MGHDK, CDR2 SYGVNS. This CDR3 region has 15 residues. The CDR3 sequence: CASSRQGANTGELFF. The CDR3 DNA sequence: TGTGCCAGCAGCAGACAGGGGGCGAACACCGGGGAGCTGTTTTTT.

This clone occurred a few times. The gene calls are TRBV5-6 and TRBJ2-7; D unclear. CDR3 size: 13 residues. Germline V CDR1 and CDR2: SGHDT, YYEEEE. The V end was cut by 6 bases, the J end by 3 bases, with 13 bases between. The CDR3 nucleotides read TGTGCCAGCAAGTGGAGAGGATACTACGAGCAGTACTTC. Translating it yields CASKWRGYYEQYF.

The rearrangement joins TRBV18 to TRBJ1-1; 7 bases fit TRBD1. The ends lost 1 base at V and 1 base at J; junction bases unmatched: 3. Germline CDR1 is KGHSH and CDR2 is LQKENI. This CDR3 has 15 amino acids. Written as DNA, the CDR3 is TGTGCCAGCTCACCACAGGGGGCTTGGAACACTGAAGCTTTCTTT. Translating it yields CASSPQGAWNTEAFF.

This chain's CDR3 is CASSLGGTVKQPQHF. The DNA of the CDR3 is TGTGCCAGCAGCTTGGGAGGGACGGTCAAGCAGCCCCAGCATTTT. The chain recombines TRBV7-8 with TRBJ1-5, with D perhaps TRBD1 (5 bases). This CDR3 is 15 amino acids long. Germline V gives CDR1 SGHVS, CDR2 FQNEAQ. The V and J ends lost 3 bases and 7 bases respectively, with 16 bases between them.

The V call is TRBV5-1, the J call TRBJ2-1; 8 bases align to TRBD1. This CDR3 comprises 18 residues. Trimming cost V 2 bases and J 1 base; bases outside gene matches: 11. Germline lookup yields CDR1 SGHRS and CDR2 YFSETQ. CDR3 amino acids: CASSLPHSTGESYNEQFF. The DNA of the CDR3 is TGCGCCAGCAGCTTACCCCACTCGACAGGGGAGTCCTACAATGAGCAGTTCTTC.

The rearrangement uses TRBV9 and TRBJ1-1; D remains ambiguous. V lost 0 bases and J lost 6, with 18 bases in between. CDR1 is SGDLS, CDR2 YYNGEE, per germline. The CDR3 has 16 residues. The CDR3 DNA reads TGTGCCAGCAGCGTAGTGTTGAGGGCTGTACCGGCTGAAGCTTTCTTT. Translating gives CASSVVLRAVPAEAFF.

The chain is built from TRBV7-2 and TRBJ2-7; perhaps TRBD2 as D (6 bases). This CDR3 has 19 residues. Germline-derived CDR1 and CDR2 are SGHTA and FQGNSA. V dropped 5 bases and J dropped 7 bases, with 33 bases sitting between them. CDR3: CASSGLTGPPGLRGLEQYF. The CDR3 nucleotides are TGTGCCAGCAGCGGACTCACCGGACCCCCGGGACTTAGGGGTTTGGAGCAGTACTTC.

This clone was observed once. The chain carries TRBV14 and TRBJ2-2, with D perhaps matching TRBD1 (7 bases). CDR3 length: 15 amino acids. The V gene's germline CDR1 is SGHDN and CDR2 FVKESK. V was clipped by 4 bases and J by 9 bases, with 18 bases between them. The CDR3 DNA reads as TGTGCCAGCAGCCCCAGGGGGGTTTTGATAAGGGAGCTGTTTTTT. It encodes CASSPRGVLIRELFF. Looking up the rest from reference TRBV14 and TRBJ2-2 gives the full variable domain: EAGVTQFPSHSVIEKGQTVTLRCDPISGHDNLYWYRRVMGKEIKFLLHFVKESKQDESGMPNNRFLAERTGGTYSTLKVQPAELEDSGVYFCASSPRGVLIRELFFGEGSRLTVL.

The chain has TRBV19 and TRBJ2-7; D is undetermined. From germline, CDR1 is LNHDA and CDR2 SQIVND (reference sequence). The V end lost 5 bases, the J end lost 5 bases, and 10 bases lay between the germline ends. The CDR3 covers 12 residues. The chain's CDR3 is CASSSGFDEQYF. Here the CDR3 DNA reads TGTGCCAGTAGTTCCGGGTTCGACGAGCAGTACTTC.